The 15 T cell receptor beta chains in this list originate from one sample, sequenced in a study of control samples from healthy donors and cancer patients. Some clones are missing from TCRdb's copy, which holds only in-frame ones; the method was immunoSEQ multiplex PCR. In all, the sample yields roughly 190,000 clones. Input material: blood. Every receptor here comes from a woman in her 30s in good health.

This chain links TRBV28 with TRBJ2-5; TRBD1 matches at 10 bases. CDR1 is MDHEN and CDR2 is SYDVKM in the germline V gene. V lost 5 bases to trimming and J lost 0 bases; unmatched junction nucleotides: 6. The CDR3 runs to 16 residues. The DNA for the CDR3 is TGTGCCAGCAGTGGGACAGGGGTAGGGTACCAAGAGACCCAGTACTTC. As protein: CASSGTGVGYQETQYF.

The rearrangement links TRBV4-1 to TRBJ1-2; D remains ambiguous. The CDR3 runs 14 residues. CDR1 and CDR2 (germline): MGHRA, YSYEKL. V dropped 1 base and J dropped 8 bases, with 14 bases sitting between them. The CDR3 sequence is CASSQVGGPGGYTF. The CDR3 DNA reads TGCGCCAGCAGCCAAGTAGGCGGGCCGGGGGGCTACACCTTC.

The chain is built from TRBV18 and TRBJ1-3, with 7 bases identical to TRBD1. The J segment lost 2 bases and the V segment lost 4 bases, leaving 8 bases of the junction unmatched. The CDR3 covers 16 residues. Germline CDR1 KGHSH, CDR2 LQKENI. CDR3 sequence: CASSLIPTGAGNTIYF. The CDR3 coding sequence is TGTGCCAGCTCACTGATTCCCACAGGGGCTGGAAACACCATATATTTT.

The genes are TRBV24-1 and TRBJ2-1, with D perhaps TRBD1 (5 bases). V was trimmed by 3 bases and J by 2 bases, leaving 10 bases between them. This CDR3 has 15 amino acids. CDR1 is KGHDR, CDR2 SFDVKD, per germline. The CDR3 nucleotides are TGTGCCACCAGTGATCCAGGACAACCCTACAATGAGCAGTTCTTC. Translation: CATSDPGQPYNEQFF.

The chain has TRBV9 and TRBJ2-3; possible D gene TRBD1, 6 bases. The CDR3 contains 16 residues. Trimming cost V 3 bases and J 5 bases, with 19 bases left between them. Germline lookup yields CDR1 SGDLS and CDR2 YYNGEE. DNA of the CDR3: TGTGCCAGCAGCGCCACCAGGGGCGTATCTGTAGATACGCAGTATTTT. This gives the protein CASSATRGVSVDTQYF.

This chain links TRBV27 with TRBJ2-1; D perhaps matches TRBD2 (5 bases). CDR1 is MNHEY, CDR2 SMNVEV, per germline (reference sequence). Trimming shortened V by 6 bases and J by 7 bases, and 13 bases separated the two germline ends. CDR3 length: 13 amino acids. CDR3 loop: CASRILELNEQFF. The CDR3 DNA is TGTGCCAGCAGGATACTAGAACTAAATGAGCAGTTCTTC.

CDR3 residues: CASSQDKGQGTGELFF. The DNA for the CDR3 is TGTGCCAGCAGCCAAGATAAGGGGCAGGGTACCGGGGAGCTGTTTTTT. The chain employs TRBV4-2 and TRBJ2-2; tentative D call: TRBD1 (5 bases). The V end lost 0 bases, the J end lost 5 bases, and 13 bases lay between the germline ends. There are 16 residues in the CDR3. Germline V CDR1 and CDR2: LGHNA, YNFKEQ.

The rearrangement joins TRBV2 to TRBJ1-2, with 11 bases fitting TRBD1. From germline, CDR1 is SNHLY and CDR2 FYNNEI. The CDR3 is 15 amino acids. Germline trimming cut 10 bases from V and 4 bases from J; bases unmatched to any gene: 11. The chain's CDR3 is CAKTGTGGKAYGYTF. CDR3 coding DNA: TGTGCCAAAACCGGGACAGGGGGTAAAGCCTATGGCTACACCTTC. Full variable domain (outside the CDR3, taken from reference TRBV2 and TRBJ1-2): EPEVTQTPSHQVTQMGQEVILRCVPISNHLYFYWYRQILGQKVEFLVSFYNNEISEKSEIFDDQFSVERPDGSNFTLKIRSTKLEDSAMYFCAKTGTGGKAYGYTFGSGTRLTVV.

This rearrangement joins TRBV7-9 to TRBJ1-1; TRBD1 agrees at 10 bases. The junction had 2 bases not matched to a gene; V was cut back by 8 bases and J by 2 bases. Germline-derived CDR1 and CDR2 are SEHNR and FQNEAQ (reference sequence). The CDR3 totals 13 residues. The CDR3 DNA follows: TGTGCCAGCCGGGACAGGGGTAACACTGAAGCTTTCTTT. Translation: CASRDRGNTEAFF.

The J gene is TRBJ1-3, the V gene TRBV24-1, with TRBD1 identical over 7 bases. Germline V lookup: CDR1 KGHDR, CDR2 SFDVKD. V trimming: 5 bases; J trimming: 0 bases; junction bases outside the gene matches: 6. This CDR3 comprises 16 residues. CDR3 region: CATSGPAGGSGNTIYF. The CDR3, as DNA: TGTGCCACCAGTGGCCCGGCAGGGGGCTCTGGAAACACCATATATTTT.

This chain links TRBV4-1 with TRBJ2-7; unclear D gene. CDR1 is MGHRA and CDR2 is YSYEKL in the germline V gene. The CDR3 runs to 12 residues. With 1 base removed from V and 6 bases from J, the gap between germline ends came to 7 bases. CDR3 sequence (DNA): TGCGCCAGCAGCCAAGTTCGAAGCGAGCAGTACTTC. Its protein is CASSQVRSEQYF.

This chain joins TRBV3-1 (or the pseudogene TRBV3-2) and TRBJ2-7; 7 nucleotides agree with TRBD1. J gave up 2 bases and V 4 bases, and 5 bases lay outside the gene matches. Germline V gene lookup returns CDR1 LGHDT and CDR2 YNNKEL (reference sequence). The CDR3 length is 14 residues. The CDR3 DNA follows: TGTGCCAGCAGCCCCCGGACAGGAACCTACGAGCAGTACTTC. Translated: CASSPRTGTYEQYF.

The V gene is TRBV4-1, the J gene TRBJ2-1; TRBD1 matches at 7 bases. J was trimmed by 6 bases and V by 4 bases; bases with no gene match: 12. The CDR3 has 16 amino acids. CDR1 is MGHRA, CDR2 YSYEKL, per germline. CDR3 protein: CASSPPPGTASNEQFF. CDR3 nucleotide sequence: TGCGCCAGCAGCCCACCTCCTGGGACAGCGTCCAATGAGCAGTTCTTC.

The chain couples TRBV4-1 to TRBJ2-2; 9 bases are a match to TRBD1. The ends lost 0 bases at V and 5 bases at J; junction bases unmatched: 4. The CDR3 consists of 16 residues. The germline V gene encodes CDR1 MGHRA and CDR2 YSYEKL. The CDR3 loop is CASSQEGQGRTGELFF. For the CDR3, the DNA is TGCGCCAGCAGCCAAGAGGGACAGGGTAGGACCGGGGAGCTGTTTTTT.

The chain recombines TRBV4-1 with TRBJ1-1, with D tentatively TRBD1 (5 bases). The CDR3 runs 15 residues. Germline CDR1 MGHRA, CDR2 YSYEKL. The ends were cut back, 0 bases at V and 2 bases at J, with 10 bases in the middle. The CDR3 DNA follows: TGCGCCAGCAGCCAAGAAGGGACCCCCAACACTGAAGCTTTCTTT. Encoded protein: CASSQEGTPNTEAFF.